A single sample gave rise to the 15 T cell receptor beta chains below, sequenced in a study of cytomegalovirus exposure and HLA in healthy donors. PCR was performed using 60 Vbeta and 13 Jbeta primers. Produced via immunoSEQ multiplex PCR; TCRdb's table is partial and in-frame only. The top ten hold just over 2.5% of the sample, which has some 160,000 clones, roughly 81% seen once. The specimen was PBMCs. The receptors come from a man aged 30 to 45 in good health and CMV-seropositive.

The chain combines TRBV6-5 with TRBJ2-2; D perhaps matches TRBD1 (8 bases). The germline CDR1 and CDR2 sequences are MNHEY and SVGAGI. Trimming removed 7 bases from V and 4 bases from J, with 16 bases in between. The CDR3 is 15 residues long. CDR3 loop: CASTHRGGGTGELFF. The CDR3 coding sequence is TGTGCCAGCACCCACAGGGGGGGCGGCACCGGGGAGCTGTTTTTT.

CDR3 amino acids: CSARTGSGNTIYF. The CDR3 bases are TGCAGCGCAAGGACGGGATCTGGAAACACCATATATTTT. The gene calls are TRBV29-1 and TRBJ1-3; D unresolved. Germline V gene data show CDR1 as SQVTM and CDR2 as ANQGSEA. This CDR3 spans 13 amino acids. V lost 7 bases and J lost 1, with 11 bases in between.

J is TRBJ2-1 and V is TRBV7-8, with D possibly TRBD2 on 6 matching bases. Trimming removed 8 bases at V and 9 bases at J, with 17 bases between. The V gene's germline CDR1 is SGHVS and CDR2 FQNEAQ. The CDR3 has 13 amino acids. CDR3 nucleotides: TGTGCCAGCCCGTCCGGGAGAATAGGTGAGCAGTTCTTC. It specifies CASPSGRIGEQFF.

This clone was counted once. This CDR3 is CASSLGLYGGELFF. The CDR3 region has the DNA TGTGCCAGCAGCTTAGGCCTCTACGGCGGGGAGCTGTTTTTT. V is TRBV11-2 and J is TRBJ2-2, with D unresolved. V was cut by 1 base and J by 7 bases, with 10 bases left in between. This CDR3 region has 14 residues. In germline, CDR1 is SGHAT, CDR2 FQNNGV.

The V and J genes are TRBV4-2 and TRBJ1-4, with 9 bases lining up with TRBD1. Germline V gives CDR1 LGHNA, CDR2 YNFKEQ. This CDR3 region has 16 residues. The trim removed 5 bases at V and 5 bases at J, leaving 9 bases unmatched. This CDR3 reads CASSSQEGQGNEKLFF. DNA of the CDR3: TGTGCCAGCAGCAGCCAAGAAGGACAGGGGAATGAAAAACTGTTTTTT.

The rearrangement joins TRBV15 to TRBJ1-4, with 7 bases that match TRBD1. Losses at the gene ends were 9 bases for V and 3 bases for J; bases not matched to a gene: 7. There are 14 residues in the CDR3. Germline CDR1 LNHNV, CDR2 YYDKDF (reference sequence). The CDR3 DNA reads as TGTGCCACTCGGAAGGGGACAGCTAATGAAAAACTGTTTTTT. It is translated as CATRKGTANEKLFF.

V usage is TRBV7-2 and J usage is TRBJ1-2; D possibly corresponds to TRBD1 (5 bases). The germline V gene has CDR1 SGHTA and CDR2 FQGNSA. Trimming removed 5 bases from V and 4 bases from J, with 17 bases in between. The CDR3 runs to 15 residues. The CDR3 region is CASSPLGAGSYGYTF. The CDR3 nucleotides are TGTGCCAGCAGCCCCTTAGGGGCAGGGTCCTATGGCTACACCTTC.

This clone was counted only a few times. V usage is TRBV11-2 and J usage is TRBJ2-1, with TRBD2 identical over 7 bases. J lost 3 bases, V lost 4 bases, and 9 bases had no gene match. This CDR3 contains 16 residues. Germline assignment: CDR1 SGHAT and CDR2 FQNNGV. The CDR3 spells CASSSKAGLLYNEQFF. DNA of the CDR3: TGTGCCAGCAGCTCAAAAGCGGGATTACTCTACAATGAGCAGTTCTTC.

The chain carries TRBV4-1 and TRBJ2-5, with 10 bases fitting TRBD2. Germline CDR1 reads MGHRA; CDR2 reads YSYEKL. The CDR3 is made up of 17 amino acids. V was pared by 0 bases and J by 4 bases, with 8 bases of the junction left unmatched. The DNA of the CDR3 is TGCGCCAGCAGCCAAGATGGGGCACTAGCGGGATTAGAGACCCAGTACTTC. Protein product: CASSQDGALAGLETQYF.

The J gene is TRBJ2-7, the V gene TRBV23-1, with D possibly matching TRBD1 (6 bases). TRBV23-1 is recorded as an ORF, its role being uncertain. Deletions cut 4 bases from V and 4 bases from J, with 14 bases between. The CDR3 is 14 residues long. The CDR3 sequence: CASSRTGIIYEQYF. CDR3 nucleotides: TGCGCCAGCAGTCGAACAGGGATTATTTACGAGCAGTACTTC.

The chain is built from TRBV19 and TRBJ1-5, with D tentatively TRBD1 (6 bases). Per the germline V gene, CDR1 is LNHDA and CDR2 is SQIVND (reference sequence). This CDR3 has 16 residues. V dropped 7 bases and J dropped 4 bases, with 20 bases sitting between them. CDR3 loop: CASTQGHTFRNQPQHF. The CDR3 coding sequence is TGTGCCAGTACCCAGGGACATACCTTTCGGAATCAGCCCCAGCATTTT.

The V gene is TRBV29-1, the J gene TRBJ2-3; D is perhaps TRBD1 (6 bases). CDR3 length: 13 amino acids. The V end was cut by 3 bases, the J end by 1 base, with 8 bases between. Germline loops: CDR1 SQVTM, CDR2 ANQGSEA. This CDR3 reads CSVDNRGTDTQYF. Written as DNA, the CDR3 is TGCAGCGTTGACAACAGGGGCACAGATACGCAGTATTTT.

The chain couples TRBV14 to TRBJ1-4; D is undetermined. Trimming stripped 4 bases from V and 0 bases from J, with 9 bases between. This CDR3 is built from 15 residues. Germline-derived CDR1 and CDR2 are SGHDN and FVKESK. The CDR3 nucleotides are TGTGCCAGCAGCCTATCACTTGCAACTAATGAAAAACTGTTTTTT. Translation: CASSLSLATNEKLFF.

V usage is TRBV5-4 and J usage is TRBJ2-4; D may be TRBD1 (6 bases). The CDR3 contains 14 residues. Germline V gene sequence: CDR1 SGHNT, CDR2 YYREEE (reference sequence). Trimming cost V 0 bases and J 5 bases, with 9 bases left between them. CDR3 in amino acids: CASSLGGGQNIQYF. CDR3 sequence (DNA): TGTGCCAGCAGCTTGGGAGGGGGACAAAACATTCAGTACTTC.

The chain uses TRBV5-1 and TRBJ2-3; 8 nucleotides match TRBD2. J lost 1 base, V lost 6 bases, and 1 base had no gene match. There are 13 residues in the CDR3. Germline values: CDR1 SGHRS, CDR2 YFSETQ. The CDR3 here is CASKAGGTDTQYF. For the CDR3, the DNA is TGCGCCAGCAAAGCGGGAGGCACAGATACGCAGTATTTT.